A single sample is the source of the 8 T cell receptor beta chains below, sequenced in a study of cytomegalovirus exposure and HLA in healthy donors. PCR primers comprised 60 Vbeta and 13 Jbeta primers. The method was immunoSEQ multiplex PCR; TCRdb's version includes in-frame clones alone and lacks a portion of them. Among approximately 140,000 clones, about 73% were seen once, and the ten largest hold roughly 2.7%. The sample taken for sequencing was PBMCs. The receptors here all came from a human donor in good health.

This clone was counted a single time. The chain links TRBV28 to TRBJ2-7, with 7 positions matching TRBD1. Trimming at V came to 2 bases and at J to 3 bases, leaving 7 bases not matched to a gene. The CDR3 runs to 15 residues. Per germline, CDR1 MDHEN and CDR2 SYDVKM. CDR3 DNA sequence: TGTGCCAGCAGTTTAGGGGACAGCCTCATCTACGAGCAGTACTTC. This gives the protein CASSLGDSLIYEQYF.

On this clone itself: One end of the junction varies from germline; a read error may be responsible. The chain carries TRBV7-9 and TRBJ1-2; D is undetermined. Germline assignment: CDR1 SEHNR and CDR2 FQNEAQ (reference sequence). This CDR3 is 14 amino acids long. CDR3 protein: CSSSLPGAENGYTF. CDR3 in DNA: TGTTCCAGCAGCTTGCCGGGAGCCGAAAATGGCTACACCTTC.

This chain uses TRBV30 with TRBJ1-6, with a tentative D call TRBD1 (6 bases). Germline V gene data show CDR1 as GTSNPN and CDR2 as SVGIG (reference sequence). CDR3 size: 14 residues. Trimming removed 0 bases from V and 10 bases from J, with 13 bases in between. Here the CDR3 reads CAWSVRGGRSPLHF. The CDR3 nucleotides are TGTGCCTGGAGTGTACGGGGGGGCCGGTCACCCCTCCACTTT.

The V call is TRBV19, the J call TRBJ2-7; D is uncertain. CDR1 is LNHDA and CDR2 is SQIVND in the germline V gene (reference sequence). Trimming removed 3 bases at V and 2 bases at J, with 8 bases between. The length of the CDR3 is 13 residues. CDR3 protein: CASSISTTYEQYF. In DNA form, the CDR3 reads TGTGCCAGTAGTATTTCCACAACCTACGAGCAGTACTTC.

This clone occurred once. The CDR3 DNA reads as TGTGCCAGCAGATACAAGGAGGGGGCTTTCTTT. It yields the protein CASRYKEGAFF. The rearrangement links TRBV27 to TRBJ1-1, with a possible D match to TRBD1 (5 bases). Germline CDR1 reads MNHEY; CDR2 reads SMNVEV (reference sequence). The germline V and J ends were trimmed by 6 bases and 11 bases, with 13 bases remaining between them. The CDR3 loop spans 11 amino acids.

The chain employs TRBV7-8 and TRBJ1-5; tentatively, D is TRBD1 (6 bases). CDR3 length: 16 amino acids. Germline V gene data show CDR1 as SGHVS and CDR2 as FQNEAQ. V was shortened by 1 base and J by 2 bases, with 12 bases between the two germline ends. CDR3 sequence (DNA): TGTGCCAGCAGCTTAGGGCACAGGGACGGCAATCAGCCCCAGCATTTT. Its protein product is CASSLGHRDGNQPQHF. Using reference TRBV7-8 and TRBJ1-5 for the parts outside the CDR3, the full variable domain is GAGVSQSPRYKVAKRGQDVALRCDPISGHVSLFWYQQALGQGPEFLTYFQNEAQLDKSGLPSDRFFAERPEGSVSTLKIQRTQQEDSAVYLCASSLGHRDGNQPQHFGDGTRLSIL.

The chain joins TRBV7-2 to TRBJ2-7; 11 nucleotides agree with TRBD1. Germline assignment: CDR1 SGHTA and CDR2 FQGNSA. CDR3 length: 15 residues. Losses at the gene ends were 5 bases for V and 2 bases for J; bases not matched to a gene: 5. CDR3: CASSHRTGGAYEQYF. CDR3 sequence (DNA): TGTGCCAGCAGCCATAGGACAGGGGGCGCCTACGAGCAGTACTTC.

The rearrangement links TRBV30 to TRBJ1-4; D remains ambiguous. The CDR3 contains 14 residues. Trimming left V 3 bases short and J 4 bases short, with 12 bases between. CDR1 GTSNPN and CDR2 SVGIG come from the germline V gene (reference sequence). The DNA of the CDR3 is TGTGCCTGGAGCGTAGGAGGGATTAATGAAAAACTGTTTTTT. Amino acids: CAWSVGGINEKLFF.